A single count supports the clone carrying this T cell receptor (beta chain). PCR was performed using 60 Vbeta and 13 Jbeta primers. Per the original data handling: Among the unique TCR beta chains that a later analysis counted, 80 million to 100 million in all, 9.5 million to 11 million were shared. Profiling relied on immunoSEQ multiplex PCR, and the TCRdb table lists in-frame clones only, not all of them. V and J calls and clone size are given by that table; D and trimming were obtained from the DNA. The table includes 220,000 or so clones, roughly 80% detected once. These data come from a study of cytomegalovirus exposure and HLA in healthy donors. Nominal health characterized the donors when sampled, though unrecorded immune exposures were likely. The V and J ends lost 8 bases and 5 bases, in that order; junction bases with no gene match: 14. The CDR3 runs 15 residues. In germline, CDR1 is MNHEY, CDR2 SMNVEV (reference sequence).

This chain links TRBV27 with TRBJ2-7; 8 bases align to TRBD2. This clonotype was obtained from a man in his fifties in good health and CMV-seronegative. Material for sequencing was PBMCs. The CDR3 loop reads CASSPFSGKVDEQYF. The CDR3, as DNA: TGTGCCAGCTCCCCTTTTAGCGGGAAAGTCGACGAGCAGTACTTC.